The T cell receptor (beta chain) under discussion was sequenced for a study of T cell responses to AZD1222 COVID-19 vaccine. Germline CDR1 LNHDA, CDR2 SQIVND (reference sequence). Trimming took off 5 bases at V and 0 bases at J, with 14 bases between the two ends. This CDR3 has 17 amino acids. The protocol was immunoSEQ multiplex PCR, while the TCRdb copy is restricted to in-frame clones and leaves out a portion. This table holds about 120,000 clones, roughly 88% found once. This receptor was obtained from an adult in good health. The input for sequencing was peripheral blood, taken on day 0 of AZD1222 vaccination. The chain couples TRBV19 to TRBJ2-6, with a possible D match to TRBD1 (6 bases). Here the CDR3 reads CASSSPGQVSGANVLTF. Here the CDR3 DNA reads TGTGCCAGTAGTTCCCCGGGACAAGTCTCTGGGGCCAACGTCCTGACTTTC. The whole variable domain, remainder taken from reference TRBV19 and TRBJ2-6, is DGGITQSPKYLFRKEGQNVTLSCEQNLNHDAMYWYRQDPGQGLRLIYYSQIVNDFQKGDIAEGYSVSREKKESFPLTVTSAQKNPTAFYLCASSSPGQVSGANVLTFGAGSRLTVL.